Listed below are T cell receptor beta chains from one sample, sequenced in a study of T cell responses to AZD1222 COVID-19 vaccine. TCRdb keeps only in-frame clones here, not all; method: immunoSEQ multiplex PCR. The sample includes 100,000 to 150,000 clones, 93% seen only once; the top ten take about 5%. Sequencing was performed on peripheral blood, taken on day 0 of AZD1222 vaccination. The receptors come from an adult in good health. Each CDR3 is given with its conserved first and last residue. D genes are given only for firm matches. A row's size may be missing; if present it is once, few, many or a size class.

DNA: TGCGCCAGCAGCCCCACCCGAGACTATGGCTACACCTTC; CDR3: CASSPTRDYGYTF; size: NA; V: TRBV5-1; J: TRBJ1-2; D: NA
DNA: TGTGCCAGCAGCTTTCGTACAGGGGTCGGGGGGGCACAAGAGACCCAGTACTTC; CDR3: CASSFRTGVGGAQETQYF; size: NA; V: TRBV7-2; J: TRBJ2-5; D: NA
DNA: TGTGCCATCAGTGAGGGGGGCCAAAGACAGGCCTACGAGCAGTACTTC; CDR3: CAISEGGQRQAYEQYF; size: NA; V: TRBV10-3; J: TRBJ2-7; D: NA
DNA: TGTGCCACCAGCAGGAAACATCCGGGACTAGCGGGCCAAGAGACCCAGTACTTC; CDR3: CATSRKHPGLAGQETQYF; size: NA; V: TRBV15; J: TRBJ2-5; D: TRBD2
DNA: TGTGCCAGCAGCTTATATGAAGGGGGTCGCACCGGGGAGCTGTTTTTT; CDR3: CASSLYEGGRTGELFF; size: NA; V: TRBV11-2; J: TRBJ2-2; D: NA
DNA: TGTGCCAGCAGCTTGTTGCAAGAGACCCAGTACTTC; CDR3: CASSLLQETQYF; size: once; V: TRBV5-6; J: TRBJ2-5; D: NA
DNA: TGTGCCAGTAGTACCACAGGGGTGGTCGATGGCTACACCTTC; CDR3: CASSTTGVVDGYTF; size: NA; V: TRBV19; J: TRBJ1-2; D: TRBD1
DNA: TGCGCCAGCAGTGAGCGGGGGGGGGCTGAAGCTTTCTTT; CDR3: CASSERGGAEAFF; size: NA; V: TRBV10-2; J: TRBJ1-1; D: NA
DNA: TGTGCCAGCAGTCTAGGCTCTACCTACGAGCAGTACTTC; CDR3: CASSLGSTYEQYF; size: NA; V: TRBV7-3; J: TRBJ2-7; D: NA
DNA: TGTGCCAGCAGCCGGGACAGGGTTGGCGAGCAGTACTTC; CDR3: CASSRDRVGEQYF; size: NA; V: TRBV5-6; J: TRBJ2-7; D: TRBD1
DNA: TGTGCCAGTAGTACCCTCCCCCTAGGCGGAAACACCATATATTTT; CDR3: CASSTLPLGGNTIYF; size: NA; V: TRBV19; J: TRBJ1-3; D: NA
DNA: TGTGCCAGCTCACCGCAGGCGGGGGATCAGCCCCAGCATTTT; CDR3: CASSPQAGDQPQHF; size: NA; V: TRBV18; J: TRBJ1-5; D: NA
DNA: TGTGCCAGCAGCATTTACTCCAGGGTTATTAGTGAAAAACTGTTTTTT; CDR3: CASSIYSRVISEKLFF; size: once; V: TRBV21-1; J: TRBJ1-4; D: NA
DNA: TGTGCCAGCTCACCTATCGATGGGAGAGGGAACGAGCAGTACTTC; CDR3: CASSPIDGRGNEQYF; size: NA; V: TRBV18; J: TRBJ2-7; D: NA
DNA: TGTGCCAGCACCTCGTTGACAGCCCGGACTACCTATGGCTACACCTTC; CDR3: CASTSLTARTTYGYTF; size: NA; V: TRBV2; J: TRBJ1-2; D: NA
DNA: TGCGCCAGCAGAGGGGGGACTACCGTCGATGAGCAGTTCTTC; CDR3: CASRGGTTVDEQFF; size: NA; V: TRBV5-1; J: TRBJ2-1; D: NA
DNA: TGTGCCAGCAGCTTTAGCGGGGGCCATTACAATGAGCAGTTCTTC; CDR3: CASSFSGGHYNEQFF; size: NA; V: TRBV7-8; J: TRBJ2-1; D: TRBD2
DNA: TGTGCCAGCAGTTTTAGTCGGAGGTCGCCTAGCACAGATACGCAGTATTTT; CDR3: CASSFSRRSPSTDTQYF; size: NA; V: TRBV28; J: TRBJ2-3; D: NA
DNA: TGTGCCACCAGGGCCCCACGGGGGTGGAACTACGAGCAGTACTTC; CDR3: CATRAPRGWNYEQYF; size: NA; V: TRBV24-1; J: TRBJ2-7; D: NA
DNA: TGTGCCAGCAGCCAAGGTGGGGAGGGTAACTATGGCTACACCTTC; CDR3: CASSQGGEGNYGYTF; size: NA; V: TRBV3-1/TRBV3-2; J: TRBJ1-2; D: NA
DNA: TGCGCCAGCAGCTTGCCGGGGAGGGACCCCGGGGAGCTGTTTTTT; CDR3: CASSLPGRDPGELFF; size: NA; V: TRBV5-1; J: TRBJ2-2; D: TRBD2
DNA: TGTGCATGGAAGACGAGGGGCACCGTGAACACTGAAGCTTTCTTT; CDR3: CAWKTRGTVNTEAFF; size: NA; V: TRBV30; J: TRBJ1-1; D: NA
DNA: TGTGCCAGCAGTTTATCCAGGGGTGGAGGAGCTTTCTTT; CDR3: CASSLSRGGGAFF; size: NA; V: TRBV28; J: TRBJ1-1; D: NA
DNA: TGCAGCGTTGAAGATTGGAACGTTCGACGGAGCTCCTACGAGCAGTACTTC; CDR3: CSVEDWNVRRSSYEQYF; size: NA; V: TRBV29-1; J: TRBJ2-7; D: NA
DNA: TGTGCCAGCAGCGTAGGGGTGGTCTCCTACGAGCAGTACTTC; CDR3: CASSVGVVSYEQYF; size: NA; V: TRBV9; J: TRBJ2-7; D: NA
DNA: TGTGCCAGTAGGGAGGGGAATGGCTACACCTTC; CDR3: CASREGNGYTF; size: once; V: TRBV19; J: TRBJ1-2; D: NA
DNA: TGTGCCAGCAGTCTAAAGTTGGGCCCTAACTATGGCTACACCTTC; CDR3: CASSLKLGPNYGYTF; size: NA; V: TRBV27; J: TRBJ1-2; D: NA
DNA: TGTGCCAGCTCACCAGGGGCCGAGCAGTACTTC; CDR3: CASSPGAEQYF; size: NA; V: TRBV18; J: TRBJ2-7; D: NA